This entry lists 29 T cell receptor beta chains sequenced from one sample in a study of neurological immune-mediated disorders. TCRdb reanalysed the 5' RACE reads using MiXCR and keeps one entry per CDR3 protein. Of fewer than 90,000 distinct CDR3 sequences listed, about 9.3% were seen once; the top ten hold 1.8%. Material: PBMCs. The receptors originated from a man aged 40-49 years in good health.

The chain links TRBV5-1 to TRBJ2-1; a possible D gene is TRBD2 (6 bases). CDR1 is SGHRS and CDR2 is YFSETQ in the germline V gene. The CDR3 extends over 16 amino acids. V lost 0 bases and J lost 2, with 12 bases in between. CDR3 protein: CASSLDASATYNEQFF. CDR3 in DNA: TGCGCCAGCAGCTTGGACGCTAGCGCCACCTACAATGAGCAGTTCTTC.

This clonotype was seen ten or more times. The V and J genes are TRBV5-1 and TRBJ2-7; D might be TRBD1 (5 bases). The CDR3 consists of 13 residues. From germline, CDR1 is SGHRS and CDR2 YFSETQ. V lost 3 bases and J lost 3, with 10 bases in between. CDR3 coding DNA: TGCGCCAGCAGCTACGGTCAGGGCTACGAGCAGTACTTC. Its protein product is CASSYGQGYEQYF.

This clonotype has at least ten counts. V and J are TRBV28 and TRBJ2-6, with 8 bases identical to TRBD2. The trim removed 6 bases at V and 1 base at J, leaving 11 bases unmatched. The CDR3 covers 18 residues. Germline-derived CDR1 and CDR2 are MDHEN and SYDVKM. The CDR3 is CASSPHWAGGSGANVLTF. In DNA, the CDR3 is TGTGCCAGCAGCCCCCACTGGGCGGGAGGTTCTGGGGCCAACGTCCTGACTTTC. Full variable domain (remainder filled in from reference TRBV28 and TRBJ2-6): DVKVTQSSRYLVKRTGEKVFLECVQDMDHENMFWYRQDPGLGLRLIYFSYDVKMKEKGDIPEGYSVSREKKERFSLILESASTNQTSMYLCASSPHWAGGSGANVLTFGAGSRLTVL.

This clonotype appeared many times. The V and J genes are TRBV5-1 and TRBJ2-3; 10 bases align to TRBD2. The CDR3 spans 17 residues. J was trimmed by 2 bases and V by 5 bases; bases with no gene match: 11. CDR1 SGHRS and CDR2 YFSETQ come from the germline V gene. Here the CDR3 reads CASRTGTSVHPTDTQYF. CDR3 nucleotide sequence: TGCGCCAGCAGAACCGGGACTAGCGTCCATCCCACAGATACGCAGTATTTT.

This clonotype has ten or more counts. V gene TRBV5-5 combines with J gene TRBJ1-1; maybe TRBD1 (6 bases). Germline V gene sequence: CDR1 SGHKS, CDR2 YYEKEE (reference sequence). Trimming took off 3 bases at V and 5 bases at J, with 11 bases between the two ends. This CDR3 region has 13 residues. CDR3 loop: CASSSQGGTEAFF. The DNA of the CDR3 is TGTGCCAGCAGCTCACAGGGTGGGACTGAAGCTTTCTTT.

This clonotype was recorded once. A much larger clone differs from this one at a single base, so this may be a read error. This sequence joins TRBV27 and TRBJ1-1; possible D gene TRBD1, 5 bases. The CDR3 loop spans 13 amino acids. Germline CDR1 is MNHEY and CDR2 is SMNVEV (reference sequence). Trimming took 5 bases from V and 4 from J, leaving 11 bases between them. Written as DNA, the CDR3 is TGTGCCAGCAGTGATGGGAGGGGCACTGAAGCTTTCTTT. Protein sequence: CASSDGRGTEAFF.

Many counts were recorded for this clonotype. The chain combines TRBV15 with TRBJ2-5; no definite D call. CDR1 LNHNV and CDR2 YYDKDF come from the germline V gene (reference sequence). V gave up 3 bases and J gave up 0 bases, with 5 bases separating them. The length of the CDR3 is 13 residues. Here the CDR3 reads CATSSNYQETQYF. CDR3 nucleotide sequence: TGTGCCACCAGCAGTAACTACCAAGAGACCCAGTACTTC.

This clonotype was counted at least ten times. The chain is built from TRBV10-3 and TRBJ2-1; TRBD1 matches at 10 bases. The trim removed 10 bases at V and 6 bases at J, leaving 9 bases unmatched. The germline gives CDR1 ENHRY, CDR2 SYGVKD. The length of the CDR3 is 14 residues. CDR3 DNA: TGTGCCACCTCCCAGGGACAGGGGTCCAATGAGCAGTTCTTC. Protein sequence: CATSQGQGSNEQFF.

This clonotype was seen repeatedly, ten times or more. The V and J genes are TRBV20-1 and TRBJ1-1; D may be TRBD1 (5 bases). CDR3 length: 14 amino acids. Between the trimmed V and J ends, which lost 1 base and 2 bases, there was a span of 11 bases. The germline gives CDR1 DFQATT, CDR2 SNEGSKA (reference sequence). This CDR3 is CSARGGQGNTEAFF. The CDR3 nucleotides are TGCAGTGCTAGAGGTGGTCAGGGTAACACTGAAGCTTTCTTT.

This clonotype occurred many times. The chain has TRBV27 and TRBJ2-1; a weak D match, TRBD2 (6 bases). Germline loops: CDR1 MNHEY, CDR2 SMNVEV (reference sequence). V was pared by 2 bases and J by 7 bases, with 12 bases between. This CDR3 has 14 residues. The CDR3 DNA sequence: TGTGCCAGCAGTTTACAGGGAGGTAAGAATGAGCAGTTCTTC. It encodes CASSLQGGKNEQFF.

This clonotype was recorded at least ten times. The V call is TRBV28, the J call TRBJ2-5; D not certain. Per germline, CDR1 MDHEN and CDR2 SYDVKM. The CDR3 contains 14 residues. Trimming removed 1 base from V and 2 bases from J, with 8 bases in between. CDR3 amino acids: CASSLLENQETQYF. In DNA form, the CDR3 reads TGTGCCAGCAGTTTATTGGAAAATCAAGAGACCCAGTACTTC.

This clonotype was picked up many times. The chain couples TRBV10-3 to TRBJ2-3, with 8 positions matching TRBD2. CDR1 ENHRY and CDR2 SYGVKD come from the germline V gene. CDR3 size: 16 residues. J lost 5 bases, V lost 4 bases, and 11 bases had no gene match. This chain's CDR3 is CAISAGTGGRGDTQYF. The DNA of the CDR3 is TGTGCCATCAGTGCCGGGACGGGAGGGCGGGGAGATACGCAGTATTTT.

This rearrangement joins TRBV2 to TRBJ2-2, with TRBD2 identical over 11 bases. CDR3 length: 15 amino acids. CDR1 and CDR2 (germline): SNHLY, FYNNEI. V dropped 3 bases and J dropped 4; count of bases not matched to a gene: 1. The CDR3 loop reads CASSEGTSGTGELFF. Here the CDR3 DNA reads TGTGCCAGCAGTGAGGGGACTAGCGGCACCGGGGAGCTGTTTTTT.

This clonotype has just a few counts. The CDR3 reads CSARRQGKKTQYF. DNA of the CDR3: TGCAGTGCTAGAAGGCAGGGAAAAAAGACCCAGTACTTC. V and J are TRBV20-1 and TRBJ2-5, with TRBD1 as a possible D gene (5 bases). Germline CDR1 reads DFQATT; CDR2 reads SNEGSKA (reference sequence). Trimming cost V 2 bases and J 6 bases, with 13 bases left between them. The CDR3 has 13 residues.

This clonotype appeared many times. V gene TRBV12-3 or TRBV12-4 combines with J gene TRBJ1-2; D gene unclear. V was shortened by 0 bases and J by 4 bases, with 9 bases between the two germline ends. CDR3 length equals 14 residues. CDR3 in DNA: TGTGCCAGCAGTTTAGCAGATCGGATCTATGGCTACACCTTC. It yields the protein CASSLADRIYGYTF.

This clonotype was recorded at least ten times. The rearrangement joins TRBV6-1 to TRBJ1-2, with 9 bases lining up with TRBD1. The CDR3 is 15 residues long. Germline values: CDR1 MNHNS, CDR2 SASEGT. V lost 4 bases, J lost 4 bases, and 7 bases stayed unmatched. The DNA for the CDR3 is TGTGCCAGCAGTGCCTCCGGGACAGGGCCCTATGGCTACACCTTC. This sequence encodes CASSASGTGPYGYTF.

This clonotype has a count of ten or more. Here the CDR3 reads CASSQEWRGGPYNEQFF. CDR3 nucleotide sequence: TGCGCCAGCAGCCAAGAGTGGCGGGGGGGCCCCTACAATGAGCAGTTCTTC. The V and J genes are TRBV4-1 and TRBJ2-1; 9 bases line up with TRBD2. The CDR3 sequence is 17 residues long. Losses at the gene ends were 0 bases for V and 2 bases for J; bases not matched to a gene: 5. Per the germline V gene, CDR1 is MGHRA and CDR2 is YSYEKL.

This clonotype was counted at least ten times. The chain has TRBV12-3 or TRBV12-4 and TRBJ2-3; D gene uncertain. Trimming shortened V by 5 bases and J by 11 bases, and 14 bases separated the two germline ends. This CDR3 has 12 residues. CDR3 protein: CASSPRTNMQYF. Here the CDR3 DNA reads TGTGCCAGCAGTCCTCGTACGAATATGCAGTATTTT.

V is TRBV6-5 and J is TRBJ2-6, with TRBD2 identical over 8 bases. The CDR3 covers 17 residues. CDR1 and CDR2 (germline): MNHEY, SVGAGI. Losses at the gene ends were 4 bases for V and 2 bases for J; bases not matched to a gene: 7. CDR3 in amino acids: CASSSLGRAPGANVLTF. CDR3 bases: TGTGCCAGCAGTTCCCTCGGGAGGGCTCCTGGGGCCAACGTCCTGACTTTC.

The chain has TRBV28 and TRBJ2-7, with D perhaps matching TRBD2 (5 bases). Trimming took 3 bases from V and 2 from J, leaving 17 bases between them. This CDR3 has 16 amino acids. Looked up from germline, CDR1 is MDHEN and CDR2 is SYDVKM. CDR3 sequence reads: CASSFNSLSGTYEQYF. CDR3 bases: TGTGCCAGCAGTTTTAATTCCTTATCGGGGACCTACGAGCAGTACTTC. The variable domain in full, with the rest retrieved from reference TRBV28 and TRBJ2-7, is DVKVTQSSRYLVKRTGEKVFLECVQDMDHENMFWYRQDPGLGLRLIYFSYDVKMKEKGDIPEGYSVSREKKERFSLILESASTNQTSMYLCASSFNSLSGTYEQYFGPGTRLTVT.

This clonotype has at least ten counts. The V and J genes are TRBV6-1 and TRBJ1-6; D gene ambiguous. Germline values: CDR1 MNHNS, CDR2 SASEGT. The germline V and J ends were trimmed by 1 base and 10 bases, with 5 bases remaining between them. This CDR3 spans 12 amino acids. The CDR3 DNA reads TGTGCCAGCAGTGAAGTTTCATCACCCCTCCACTTT. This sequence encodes CASSEVSSPLHF.

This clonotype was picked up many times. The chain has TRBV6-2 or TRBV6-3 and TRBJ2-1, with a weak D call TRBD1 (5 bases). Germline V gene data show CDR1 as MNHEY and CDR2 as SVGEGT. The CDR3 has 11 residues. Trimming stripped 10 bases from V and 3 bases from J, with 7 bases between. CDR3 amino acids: CAIQGYNEQFF. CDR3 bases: TGTGCCATTCAGGGCTACAATGAGCAGTTCTTC.

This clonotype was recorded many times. The CDR3 loop is CSARQGANNQPQHF. The CDR3 bases are TGCAGTGCTAGACAGGGGGCAAACAATCAGCCCCAGCATTTT. The chain recombines TRBV20-1 with TRBJ1-5; TRBD1 agrees at 8 bases. With V trimmed by 2 bases and J by 3 bases, 3 bases remained unmatched. The CDR3 consists of 14 residues. Germline values: CDR1 DFQATT, CDR2 SNEGSKA (reference sequence).

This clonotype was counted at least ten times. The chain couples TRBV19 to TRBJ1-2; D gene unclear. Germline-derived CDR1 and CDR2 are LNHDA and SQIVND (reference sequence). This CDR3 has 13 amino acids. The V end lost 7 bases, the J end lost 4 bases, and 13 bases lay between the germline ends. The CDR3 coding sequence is TGTGCCAGTAAGAACCTCATTTCCTATGGCTACACCTTC. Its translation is CASKNLISYGYTF.

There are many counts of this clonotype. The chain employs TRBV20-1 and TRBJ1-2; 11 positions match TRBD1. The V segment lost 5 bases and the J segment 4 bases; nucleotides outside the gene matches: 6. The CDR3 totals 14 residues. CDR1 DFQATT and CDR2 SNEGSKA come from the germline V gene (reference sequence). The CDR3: CSALGQGAFYGYTF. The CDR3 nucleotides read TGCAGTGCTCTCGGACAGGGGGCTTTCTATGGCTACACCTTC.

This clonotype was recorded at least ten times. CDR3: CASSPWTDSYNEQFF. The CDR3 DNA sequence: TGTGCCAGCAGCCCCTGGACTGACTCCTACAATGAGCAGTTCTTC. The chain recombines TRBV7-9 with TRBJ2-1, with D possibly TRBD2 on 5 matching bases. CDR3 length: 15 amino acids. V was trimmed by 5 bases and J by 0 bases, leaving 11 bases between them. Germline assignment: CDR1 SEHNR and CDR2 FQNEAQ (reference sequence). The whole variable domain, remainder taken from reference TRBV7-9 and TRBJ2-1, is DTGVSQNPRHKITKRGQNVTFRCDPISEHNRLYWYRQTLGQGPEFLTYFQNEAQLEKSRLLSDRFSAERPKGSFSTLEIQRTEQGDSAMYLCASSPWTDSYNEQFFGPGTRLTVL.

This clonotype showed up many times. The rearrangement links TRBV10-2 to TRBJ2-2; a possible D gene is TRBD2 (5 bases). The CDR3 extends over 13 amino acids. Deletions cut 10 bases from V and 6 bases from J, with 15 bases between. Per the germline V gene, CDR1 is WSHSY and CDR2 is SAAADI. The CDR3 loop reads CATLPGSSGELFF. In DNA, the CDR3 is TGCGCCACCCTTCCGGGGAGTTCCGGGGAGCTGTTTTTT.

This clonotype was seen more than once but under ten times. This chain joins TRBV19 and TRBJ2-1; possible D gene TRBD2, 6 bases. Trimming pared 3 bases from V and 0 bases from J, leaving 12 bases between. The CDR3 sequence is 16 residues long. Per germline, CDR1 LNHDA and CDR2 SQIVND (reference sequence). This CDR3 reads CASSMGRGSSYNEQFF. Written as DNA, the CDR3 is TGTGCCAGTAGTATGGGCCGGGGGAGCTCCTACAATGAGCAGTTCTTC. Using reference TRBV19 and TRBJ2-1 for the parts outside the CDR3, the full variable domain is DGGITQSPKYLFRKEGQNVTLSCEQNLNHDAMYWYRQDPGQGLRLIYYSQIVNDFQKGDIAEGYSVSREKKESFPLTVTSAQKNPTAFYLCASSMGRGSSYNEQFFGPGTRLTVL.

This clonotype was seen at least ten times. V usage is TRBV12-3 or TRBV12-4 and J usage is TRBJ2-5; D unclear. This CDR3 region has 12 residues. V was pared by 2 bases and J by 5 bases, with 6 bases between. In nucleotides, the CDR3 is TGTGCCAGCAGTTTAAGGGTTGAGACCCAGTACTTC. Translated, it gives CASSLRVETQYF.